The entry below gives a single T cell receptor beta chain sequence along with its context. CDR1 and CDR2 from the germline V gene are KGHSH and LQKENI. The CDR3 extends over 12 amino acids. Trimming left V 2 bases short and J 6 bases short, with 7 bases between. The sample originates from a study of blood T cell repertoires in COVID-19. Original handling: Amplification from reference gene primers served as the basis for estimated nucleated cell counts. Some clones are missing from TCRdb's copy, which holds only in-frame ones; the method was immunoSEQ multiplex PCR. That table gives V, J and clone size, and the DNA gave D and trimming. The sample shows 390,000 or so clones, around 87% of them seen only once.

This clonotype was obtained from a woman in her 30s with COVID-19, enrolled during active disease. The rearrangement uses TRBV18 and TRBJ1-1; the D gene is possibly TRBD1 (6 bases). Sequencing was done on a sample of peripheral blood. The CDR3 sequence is CASSPGGPEAFF. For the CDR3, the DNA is TGTGCCAGCTCACCAGGGGGCCCTGAAGCTTTCTTT.